The rows below give T cell receptor beta chains drawn from one sample of a study of CD8 T cells in Susac syndrome. One entry per CDR3 protein results from TCRdb running MiXCR on the immunoSEQ multiplex PCR reads. The sample carries a few hundred thousand distinct CDR3 sequences, 85% to 90% recorded once. Sequences were obtained from CD8+ T cells from PBMCs. These receptors were taken from a human donor with multiple sclerosis. Each CDR3 is given with its conserved first and last residue. The D gene is left open where the match is weak. Rows may omit the clone size; those that give it use once, few, many or a size class.

TRBJ2-2,TRBV12-3/TRBV12-4,TRBD2,NA,TGTGCCAGCAGTTCCCGAGGGACTAGCGGGAGGGAAGACACCGGGGAGCTGTTTTTT,CASSSRGTSGREDTGELFF
TRBJ2-1,TRBV7-9,NA,NA,TGTGCCAGCAGCTTCCCGACAGGACGGTGGGAGCAGTTCTTC,CASSFPTGRWEQFF
TRBJ1-1,TRBV11-2,NA,NA,TGTGCCAGCGGCGTTGGGCTGAACACTGAAGCTTTCTTT,CASGVGLNTEAFF
TRBJ1-1,TRBV27,TRBD1,NA,TGTGCCAGCAGTTTTGCAGGGGGCGGTGAAGCTTTCTTT,CASSFAGGGEAFF
TRBJ1-1,TRBV5-4,NA,NA,TGTGCCAGCAGCTTGGGCAGGGTGCCTGAAGCTTTCTTT,CASSLGRVPEAFF
TRBJ2-7,TRBV7-9,NA,once,TGTGCCAGCAGCAGTTCCGGGGAGGAGGGGTACGAGCAGTACTTC,CASSSSGEEGYEQYF
TRBJ1-2,TRBV24-1,TRBD1,NA,TGTGCCACCAGTGATTGGAACTTGGGACAGAACTATGGCTACACCTTC,CATSDWNLGQNYGYTF
TRBJ1-1,TRBV4-1,TRBD1,NA,TGCGCCAGCAGCCAAGGACAGGGGTGGACTGAAGCTTTCTTT,CASSQGQGWTEAFF
TRBJ2-6,TRBV27,NA,NA,TGTGCCAGCAGTGATACGGGCCCTGGGGCCAACGTCCTGACTTTC,CASSDTGPGANVLTF
TRBJ1-3,TRBV5-1,NA,NA,TGCGCCAGCAGCTTGGATGCGAACTCTGGAAACACCATATATTTT,CASSLDANSGNTIYF
TRBJ2-7,TRBV20-1,TRBD2,NA,TGCAGTGCTAGATCTTGGACTAGCGGGATCTACGAGCAGTACTTC,CSARSWTSGIYEQYF
TRBJ2-1,TRBV24-1,NA,NA,TGTGCCACCAGTGACTATAACAATGAGCAGTTCTTC,CATSDYNNEQFF
TRBJ2-7,TRBV5-1,NA,NA,TGCGCCAGCAGCCCAATGGGATCAGGGAACGAGCAGTACTTC,CASSPMGSGNEQYF
TRBJ2-1,TRBV4-1,TRBD2,NA,TGCGCCAGCAGCCAAGGTCTAGCGGGAGACCAGTTCTTC,CASSQGLAGDQFF
TRBJ2-7,TRBV6-5,TRBD1,few,TGTGCCAGCAGTTCCTACAGGGGGCTCTACGAGCAGTACTTC,CASSSYRGLYEQYF
TRBJ1-1,TRBV6-1,NA,NA,TGTGCCAGCATGACCAGGGGAGACACTGAAGCTTTCTTT,CASMTRGDTEAFF
TRBJ2-3,TRBV27,NA,NA,TGTGCCAGCAGTCGTATCATCACAGATACGCAGTATTTT,CASSRIITDTQYF
TRBJ2-3,TRBV6-6,TRBD2,NA,TGTGCCAGCAGGGATGCGGGGGGGAGACAGTATTTT,CASRDAGGRQYF
TRBJ2-7,TRBV28,NA,NA,TGTGCCAGCAGTTCACCTCACCGGGCCCCAGATCACGAGCAGTACTTC,CASSSPHRAPDHEQYF
TRBJ2-7,TRBV20-1,NA,few,TGCAGTGCTAGCGGGGGAGCCTACGAGCAGTACTTC,CSASGGAYEQYF
TRBJ1-5,TRBV20-1,NA,NA,TGCAGTGCTCGCGACAGGATCAATCAGCCCCAGCATTTT,CSARDRINQPQHF
TRBJ2-5,TRBV6-5,TRBD2,NA,TGTGCCAGCAGTTGGGGGGAGGGAGAGACCCAGTACTTC,CASSWGEGETQYF
TRBJ2-7,TRBV4-1,TRBD2,few,TGCGCCAGCAGCCAGGCGGGAGGTGCCTACGAGCAGTACTTC,CASSQAGGAYEQYF
TRBJ2-1,TRBV30,NA,NA,TGTGCCTGGAGTGTAACCGCGGCAAATGAGCAGTTCTTC,CAWSVTAANEQFF
TRBJ2-1,TRBV13,TRBD1,NA,TGTGCCAGCAGCCCAAAAGGACAGGGCCCCTACAATGAGCAGTTCTTC,CASSPKGQGPYNEQFF
TRBJ2-2,TRBV7-9,NA,NA,TGTGCCAGCAGTCGTATCCAGGAGGGGCCCCAGGGTGGGGAGCTGTTTTTT,CASSRIQEGPQGGELFF
TRBJ2-2,TRBV6-6,NA,NA,TGTGCCACAACCGGGTCAGGGGTTGACACCGGGGAGCTGTTTTTT,CATTGSGVDTGELFF
TRBJ2-1,TRBV5-5,NA,NA,TGTGCCAGCAGCTTAGACGCCGAAGCTTACAATGAGCAGTTCTTC,CASSLDAEAYNEQFF
TRBJ2-5,TRBV25-1,TRBD1,NA,TGTGCCAGCAGTGAAGGTCTTCTTGAGGGGGCCTTACAAGAGACCCAGTACTTC,CASSEGLLEGALQETQYF
TRBJ2-7,TRBV29-1,TRBD1,NA,TGCAGCGGGATAGGGGGGACAGGGGGATACGAGCAGTACTTC,CSGIGGTGGYEQYF
TRBJ2-1,TRBV7-6,NA,NA,TGTGCCAGCAGCTTATTACCCACGAACAATGAGCAGTTCTTC,CASSLLPTNNEQFF
TRBJ2-1,TRBV6-2/TRBV6-3,NA,NA,TGTGCCAGCAGTTACAGGATGGCCTACAATGAGCAGTTCTTC,CASSYRMAYNEQFF
TRBJ2-3,TRBV6-1,TRBD2,NA,TGTGCCAGCAGTGGCGTTAGCGGGGGATTCAGCACAGATACGCAGTATTTT,CASSGVSGGFSTDTQYF
TRBJ2-7,TRBV29-1,TRBD2,NA,TGCAGCGTTGAGGTACCGGGACTAGCGGGGGTCTACGAGCAGTACTTC,CSVEVPGLAGVYEQYF
TRBJ2-7,TRBV15,TRBD1,few,TGTGCCACCAGCGGAACAGGGGGCGAGCAGTACTTC,CATSGTGGEQYF
TRBJ2-1,TRBV7-9,TRBD2,NA,TGTGCCAGCAGCTTAGCTAGCGGGAGTAGGAATGAGCAGTTCTTC,CASSLASGSRNEQFF
TRBJ2-3,TRBV12-3/TRBV12-4,TRBD2,NA,TGTGCCAGCAGTTCCTTAGCGGGAGGGCCATCAGATACGCAGTATTTT,CASSSLAGGPSDTQYF
TRBJ1-1,TRBV3-1,TRBD1,NA,TGTGCCAGCAGCCGACAGGGAGAGAACACTGAAGCTTTCTTT,CASSRQGENTEAFF
TRBJ1-2,TRBV27,NA,NA,TGTGCCAGCAGTTTTGCAGGTTTCAACTATGGCTACACCTTC,CASSFAGFNYGYTF
TRBJ2-1,TRBV15,TRBD2,NA,TGTGCCACCCGGTTGGGTAGCGGGAGGGCCTATGAGCAGTTCTTC,CATRLGSGRAYEQFF
TRBJ2-7,TRBV27,NA,NA,TGTGCCAGCAGTACCTCCGATTGGACGGTCTCCAACGAGCAGTACTTC,CASSTSDWTVSNEQYF
TRBJ2-7,TRBV2,NA,once,TGTGCCAGCAGTGACAAGGTAGGGGGAGAGTACGAGCAGTACTTC,CASSDKVGGEYEQYF
TRBJ2-2,TRBV24-1,TRBD2,NA,TGTGCCACCAGTGAGACAGGGACTAGCGGACCCTTAGACACCGGGGAGCTGTTTTTT,CATSETGTSGPLDTGELFF
TRBJ2-5,TRBV29-1,TRBD2,NA,TGCAGCGTTGGGACCATAGCGGGAGGGCTATTCGGGGAGACCCAGTACTTC,CSVGTIAGGLFGETQYF
TRBJ1-1,TRBV30,NA,few,TGTGCCTGGAGTCCTATGAACACTGAAGCTTTCTTT,CAWSPMNTEAFF
TRBJ2-7,TRBV12-5,TRBD1,NA,TGTGCTAGTGGTGCTCCGGGACAGGGGGCGGTTTTCCCCTACGAGCAGTACTTC,CASGAPGQGAVFPYEQYF
TRBJ2-7,TRBV5-4,TRBD2,once,TGTGCCAGCAGCTTATGGCGGGAGTCCCTCGAGCAGTACTTC,CASSLWRESLEQYF
TRBJ2-1,TRBV14,NA,once,TGTGCCAGCAGCCAAGTTCCGGGGTTTGAGCAGTTCTTC,CASSQVPGFEQFF
TRBJ1-1,TRBV2,NA,once,TGTGCCAGCAGTGGGGGGGGAACCACTGAAGCTTTCTTT,CASSGGGTTEAFF
TRBJ1-2,TRBV13,TRBD1,NA,TGTGCCAGCAGCCCCCGGACAGGGAACTATGGCTACACCTTC,CASSPRTGNYGYTF
TRBJ1-1,TRBV20-1,TRBD1,NA,TGCAGTGCACAAAGAGGGGGCGCGGACACTGAAGCTTTCTTT,CSAQRGGADTEAFF
TRBJ2-3,TRBV6-1,TRBD2,few,TGTGCCAGCAGCCCTGGACTAGCCGCGAGGCATACGCAGTATTTT,CASSPGLAARHTQYF
TRBJ2-2,TRBV7-9,NA,NA,TGTGCCGCGGGGAGAAACACCGGGGAGCTGTTTTTT,CAAGRNTGELFF
TRBJ1-6,TRBV11-3,NA,once,NA,CASSAHRDSIVHPSTF
TRBJ2-1,TRBV27,NA,NA,TGTGCCAGCAGTCCCGACGGGGGTGATGAGCAGTTCTTC,CASSPDGGDEQFF
TRBJ1-2,TRBV29-1,TRBD1,NA,TGCAGCGTTGACTTTCCCGGGGACAGCAACTATGGCTACACCTTC,CSVDFPGDSNYGYTF
TRBJ2-7,TRBV19,TRBD2,NA,TGTGCCAGTAGTATCGCGGGGGAGTCGTACGAGCAGTACTTC,CASSIAGESYEQYF
TRBJ1-2,TRBV5-4,TRBD1,NA,TGTGCCAGCAGCTACGTCGGGACAGATGGCTACACCTTC,CASSYVGTDGYTF
TRBJ1-2,TRBV30,TRBD1,NA,TGTGCCTGGAGTGAGGACAGGGTATCGGATGGCTACACCTTC,CAWSEDRVSDGYTF
TRBJ1-2,TRBV5-1,TRBD1,NA,TGCGCCAGCAGCTTGGGGACAGGGGGCGGCGATGGCTACACCTTC,CASSLGTGGGDGYTF